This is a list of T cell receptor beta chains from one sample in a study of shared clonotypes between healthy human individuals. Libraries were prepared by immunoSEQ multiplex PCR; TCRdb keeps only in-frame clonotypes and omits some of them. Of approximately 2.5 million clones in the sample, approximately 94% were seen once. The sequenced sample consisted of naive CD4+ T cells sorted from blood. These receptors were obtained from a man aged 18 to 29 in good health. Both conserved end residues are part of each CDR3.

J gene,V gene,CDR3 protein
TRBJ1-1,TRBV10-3,CAISSSTEAFF
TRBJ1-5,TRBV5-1,CASSLAGDSNQPQHF
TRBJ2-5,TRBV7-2,CASSFGGEGGETQYF
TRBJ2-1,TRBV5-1,CASSLAIGSGRRNEQFF
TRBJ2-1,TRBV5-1,CASSSRGTSGGNEQFF
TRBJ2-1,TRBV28,CASSFLAANNNEQFF
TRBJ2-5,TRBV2,CASSEAYGGASETQYF
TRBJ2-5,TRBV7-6,CASSSVAGEQETQYF
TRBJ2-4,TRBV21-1,CASSKVRGLAKNIQYF
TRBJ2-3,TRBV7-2,CASSLSSIGSGSMEAQYF
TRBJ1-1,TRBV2,CAKGTANTEAFF
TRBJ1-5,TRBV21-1,CASSTQWGDRGQGNQPQHF
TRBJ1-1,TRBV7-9,CASSPGQMNTEAFF
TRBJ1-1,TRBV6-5,CASSSFGTVNTEAFF
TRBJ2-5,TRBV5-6,CASSIQDQETQYF
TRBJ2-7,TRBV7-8,CASWSGEIASRSYSYEQYF
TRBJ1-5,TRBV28,CASSRDRGLGVGQPQHF
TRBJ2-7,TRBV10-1,CASRKPGLAGETLSEQYF
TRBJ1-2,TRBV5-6,CASSFRQGGYGYTF
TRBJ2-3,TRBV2,CASRRTGGRDTQYF
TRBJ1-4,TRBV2,CASSDFSGFGNEKLFF
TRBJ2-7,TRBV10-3,CAISSGPIFYEQYF
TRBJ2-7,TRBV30,CAWSTTHLGEQYF
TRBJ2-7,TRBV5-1,CASSFGISYEQYF
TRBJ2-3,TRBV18,CASSPFASTDTQYF
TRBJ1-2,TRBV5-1,CASSLVGLEGYGYTF
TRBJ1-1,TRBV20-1,CSASMAEAFF
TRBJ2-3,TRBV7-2,CASSLDGKSTDTQYF
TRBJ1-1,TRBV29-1,CSVEGNTEAFF
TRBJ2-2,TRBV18,CASSPDRAGNTGELFF
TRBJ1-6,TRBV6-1,CASSLQGNSPLHF
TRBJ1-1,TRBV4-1,CASSPGRTEAFF
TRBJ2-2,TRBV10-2,CASTGNTGELFF
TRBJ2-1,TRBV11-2,CASFRLAGGRNEQFF
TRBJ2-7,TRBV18,CASSLPSGGASYEQYF
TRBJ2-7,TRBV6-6,CASTKYTYEQYF
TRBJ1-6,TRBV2,CASSEAGAPNSPLHF
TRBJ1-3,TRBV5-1,CASSLVTGQGNTIYF
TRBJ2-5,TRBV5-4,CASSLAASGQETQYF
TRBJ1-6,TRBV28,CASSLRPLPFNSPLHF
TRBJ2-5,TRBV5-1,CASSLGAGSLQETQYF
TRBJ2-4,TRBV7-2,CASSLGSFKNIQYF
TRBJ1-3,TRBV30,CAWSADRGKYGNTIYF
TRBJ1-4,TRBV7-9,CASSSGEVRVTRDYEKLFF
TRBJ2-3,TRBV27,CASWVRALSTDTQYF
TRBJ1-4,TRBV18,CASTMSGSNEKLFF
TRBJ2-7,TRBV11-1,CASRGRSSYEQYF
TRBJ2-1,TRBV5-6,CASSLISIHEQFF
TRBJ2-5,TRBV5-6,CASSYMSPLGGWETQHF
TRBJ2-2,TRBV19,CASSIPRGSAGELFF
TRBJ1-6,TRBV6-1,CASSEALRGPNSPLHF
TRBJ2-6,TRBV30,CAWSPILAGANVLTF
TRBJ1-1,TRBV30,CAWSGRRNTEAFF
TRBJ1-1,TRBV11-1,CASRRTVMNTEAFF